The 26 T cell receptor beta chains presented below share a single source sample, sequenced in a study of blood T cell repertoires in COVID-19. TCRdb's copy holds only in-frame clones and misses some; the assay was immunoSEQ multiplex PCR. The repertoire holds roughly 68,000 clones, roughly 87% seen once, with approximately 7% in the top ten. Specimen: peripheral blood. These receptors all come from a middle-aged man with active COVID-19.

The chain links TRBV5-6 to TRBJ1-1, with 10 bases aligning to TRBD1. With 4 bases clipped from V and 4 bases from J, the junction kept 10 bases outside the gene matches. Germline-derived CDR1 and CDR2 are SGHDT and YYEEEE. CDR3 length: 16 residues. CDR3 residues: CASSPMTGGAVTEAFF. The CDR3, as DNA: TGTGCCAGCAGCCCGATGACAGGGGGCGCGGTCACTGAAGCTTTCTTT.

The V call is TRBV2, the J call TRBJ2-1; TRBD2 might be the D (6 bases). V lost 4 bases, J lost 0 bases, and 10 bases lay in between. Germline lookup yields CDR1 SNHLY and CDR2 FYNNEI. CDR3 length: 15 residues. CDR3 in DNA: TGTGCCAGCAGTGGCGGGGAGAGCTCCTACAATGAGCAGTTCTTC. It specifies CASSGGESSYNEQFF.

The chain has TRBV6-5 and TRBJ2-1; maybe TRBD1 (5 bases). The CDR3 contains 14 residues. CDR1 and CDR2 from the germline V gene are MNHEY and SVGAGI. The V gene lost 2 bases and the J gene lost 9 bases, with 14 bases spanning the gap. In nucleotides, the CDR3 is TGTGCCAGCAGTTACGGGGCCCTCGGTCTTGAGCAGTTCTTC. This translates into CASSYGALGLEQFF.

The rearrangement links TRBV6-2 or TRBV6-3 to TRBJ2-1, with D perhaps TRBD1 (6 bases). The CDR3 has 15 amino acids. Trimming took 6 bases from V and 8 from J, leaving 20 bases between them. Germline CDR1 and CDR2: MNHEY and SVGEGT. CDR3 nucleotides: TGTGCCAGCAGCCGGGAACAGGGCCCCTGGGATGAGCAGTTCTTC. It yields the protein CASSREQGPWDEQFF.

The chain is built from TRBV2 and TRBJ2-5, with TRBD2 identical over 12 bases. Germline values: CDR1 SNHLY, CDR2 FYNNEI. This CDR3 has 15 amino acids. Trimming cost V 7 bases and J 6 bases; bases outside gene matches: 9. CDR3: CASKPSTSGRKTQYF. In DNA, the CDR3 is TGTGCCAGCAAGCCCTCGACTAGCGGGAGAAAGACCCAGTACTTC.

The V call is TRBV19, the J call TRBJ2-1, with TRBD2 matching over 7 bases. The CDR3 covers 15 residues. Germline V lookup: CDR1 LNHDA, CDR2 SQIVND (reference sequence). V gave up 1 base and J gave up 4 bases; unmatched junction bases: 4. The CDR3 region is CASSIGPGGYNEQFF. CDR3 sequence (DNA): TGTGCCAGTAGTATAGGACCCGGGGGGTACAATGAGCAGTTCTTC.

This clone was observed a single time. The rearrangement uses TRBV2 and TRBJ1-3; TRBD1 aligns across 7 bases. Trimming removed 8 bases from V and 4 bases from J; junction bases left unmatched: 2. CDR3 length: 12 amino acids. CDR1 and CDR2 from the germline V gene are SNHLY and FYNNEI. CDR3 DNA: TGTGCCAGCCAGGACAGGGGAAACACCATATATTTT. This translates into CASQDRGNTIYF.

V usage is TRBV5-6 and J usage is TRBJ1-1; D ambiguous. Germline-derived CDR1 and CDR2 are SGHDT and YYEEEE. Trimming removed 1 base from V and 5 bases from J, with 15 bases in between. The CDR3 is 15 amino acids. Here the CDR3 reads CASSLIPGGVTEAFF. The CDR3 region has the DNA TGTGCCAGCAGCTTGATCCCGGGTGGAGTGACTGAAGCTTTCTTT.

The V and J genes are TRBV20-1 and TRBJ1-2; D not certain. The CDR3 sequence is 11 residues long. V was trimmed by 4 bases and J by 8 bases, leaving 11 bases between them. The germline gives CDR1 DFQATT, CDR2 SNEGSKA (reference sequence). For the CDR3, the DNA is TGCAGTGCTACAAACTCGGGAGGCTACACCTTC. Amino acids: CSATNSGGYTF.

The gene calls are TRBV6-4 and TRBJ2-2, with 8 bases identical to TRBD2. CDR1 MRHNA and CDR2 SNTAGT come from the germline V gene. V lost 5 bases, J lost 0 bases, and 5 bases stayed unmatched. The CDR3 is made up of 16 amino acids. CDR3 sequence (DNA): TGTGCCAGCAGTCGGGAGGGGGACGCGAACACCGGGGAGCTGTTTTTT. This sequence encodes CASSREGDANTGELFF.

This chain connects TRBV28 to TRBJ1-4, with a tentative D call TRBD1 (6 bases). V lost 3 bases, J lost 7 bases, and 15 bases lay in between. This CDR3 comprises 15 residues. The germline gives CDR1 MDHEN, CDR2 SYDVKM. The CDR3 loop is CASSLGDTGPEKLFF. In nucleotides, the CDR3 is TGTGCCAGCAGTTTGGGTGACACAGGGCCTGAAAAACTGTTTTTT. The full variable domain, rest sourced from reference TRBV28 and TRBJ1-4, is DVKVTQSSRYLVKRTGEKVFLECVQDMDHENMFWYRQDPGLGLRLIYFSYDVKMKEKGDIPEGYSVSREKKERFSLILESASTNQTSMYLCASSLGDTGPEKLFFGSGTQLSVL.

The rearrangement links TRBV12-3 or TRBV12-4 to TRBJ1-1; perhaps TRBD1 as D (6 bases). Trimming took 1 base from V and 11 from J, leaving 11 bases between them. The CDR3 is made up of 12 amino acids. The CDR3 is CASSLDRRGAFF. For the CDR3, the DNA is TGTGCCAGCAGTTTAGACAGAAGGGGGGCTTTCTTT.

The chain combines TRBV4-3 with TRBJ1-1, with unresolved D. The V end was cut by 0 bases, the J end by 1 base, with 6 bases between. Germline assignment: CDR1 LGHNA and CDR2 YSLEER. CDR3 length: 14 amino acids. Here the CDR3 DNA reads TGCGCCAGCAGCCAAGATCTGAGGAACACTGAAGCTTTCTTT. Residues: CASSQDLRNTEAFF.

The rearrangement joins TRBV30 to TRBJ1-4; TRBD1 is a possible D gene (6 bases). V was trimmed by 0 bases and J by 8 bases, leaving 10 bases between them. CDR1 and CDR2 from the germline V gene are GTSNPN and SVGIG (reference sequence). This CDR3 spans 13 amino acids. The CDR3 reads CAWSVGGAEKLFF. The CDR3 DNA sequence: TGTGCCTGGAGTGTAGGGGGAGCCGAAAAACTGTTTTTT.

V usage is TRBV19 and J usage is TRBJ2-3; 8 positions agree with TRBD1. This CDR3 spans 14 amino acids. V was pared by 6 bases and J by 6 bases, with 8 bases of the junction left unmatched. CDR1 is LNHDA, CDR2 SQIVND, per germline (reference sequence). The CDR3 spells CASSPDRVDDTQYF. CDR3 in DNA: TGTGCCAGTAGCCCGGACAGGGTAGATGATACGCAGTATTTT.

This chain connects TRBV13 to TRBJ2-7; 7 nucleotides align to TRBD1. The V gene end was trimmed by 1 base and the J gene end by 3 bases; junction bases not matched to a gene: 12. The CDR3 sequence is 17 residues long. Germline V gene data show CDR1 as PRHDT and CDR2 as FYEKMQ (reference sequence). This CDR3 is CASSLEDFLTGFYEQYF. CDR3 in DNA: TGTGCCAGCAGCTTAGAGGACTTTTTGACAGGGTTCTACGAGCAGTACTTC.

The chain recombines TRBV30 with TRBJ2-1; D not certain. From germline, CDR1 is GTSNPN and CDR2 SVGIG (reference sequence). The V and J ends lost 0 bases and 0 bases respectively, with 9 bases between them. This CDR3 has 15 amino acids. The CDR3 is CAWSVFRSSYNEQFF. As DNA, the CDR3 is TGTGCCTGGAGTGTATTTCGGAGCTCCTACAATGAGCAGTTCTTC.

The chain uses TRBV20-1 and TRBJ1-6; the match to TRBD1 covers 11 bases. J lost 5 bases, V lost 3 bases, and 3 bases had no gene match. The germline V gene encodes CDR1 DFQATT and CDR2 SNEGSKA (reference sequence). CDR3 size: 15 residues. The CDR3 spells CSASRTGGNNSPLHF. CDR3 DNA: TGCAGTGCTAGTAGGACAGGGGGCAATAATTCACCCCTCCACTTT.

This sequence joins TRBV7-9 and TRBJ2-1; a weak D match, TRBD1 (5 bases). The CDR3 totals 15 residues. Trimming removed 2 bases from V and 8 bases from J, with 16 bases in between. In germline, CDR1 is SEHNR, CDR2 FQNEAQ (reference sequence). CDR3 bases: TGTGCCAGCAGCTTAAGGGCCGCCCCAGGGCATGAGCAGTTCTTC. Translation: CASSLRAAPGHEQFF.

The chain links TRBV27 to TRBJ1-5; 7 bases line up with TRBD1. The CDR3 has 17 amino acids. Losses at the gene ends were 3 bases for V and 5 bases for J; bases not matched to a gene: 13. The germline gives CDR1 MNHEY, CDR2 SMNVEV (reference sequence). The CDR3 DNA follows: TGTGCCAGCAGTTTCCCCCACCCGGGACAGAAGCATCAGCCCCAGCATTTT. This translates into CASSFPHPGQKHQPQHF.

This chain connects TRBV9 to TRBJ2-3, with TRBD2 identical over 9 bases. The CDR3 loop spans 17 amino acids. Trimming took 0 bases from V and 3 from J; bases not matched to a gene: 8. The V gene's germline CDR1 is SGDLS and CDR2 YYNGEE. The CDR3 region is CASSVAGGGGMTDTQYF. In nucleotides, the CDR3 is TGTGCCAGCAGCGTAGCTGGCGGGGGGGGAATGACAGATACGCAGTATTTT.

The count of this clone is one. The chain is built from TRBV15 and TRBJ1-3; maybe TRBD1 (5 bases). This CDR3 comprises 16 residues. Germline CDR1 is LNHNV and CDR2 is YYDKDF (reference sequence). Trimming pared 5 bases from V and 0 bases from J, leaving 14 bases between. In nucleotides, the CDR3 is TGTGCCACCAGCTCAAGACAGCGACTCTCTGGAAACACCATATATTTT. Its protein product is CATSSRQRLSGNTIYF.

J is TRBJ2-2 and V is TRBV5-1; 7 bases match TRBD1. The length of the CDR3 is 15 residues. Germline CDR1 SGHRS, CDR2 YFSETQ. V dropped 1 base and J dropped 4; count of bases not matched to a gene: 4. The CDR3 loop reads CASSLYRGGTGELFF. CDR3 DNA sequence: TGCGCCAGCAGCTTGTACAGGGGTGGCACCGGGGAGCTGTTTTTT.

CDR3 in amino acids: CASSQIGDTGYGYTF. CDR3 in DNA: TGTGCCAGCAGCCAGATAGGGGACACGGGGTATGGCTACACCTTC. The chain employs TRBV3-1 (or the pseudogene TRBV3-2) and TRBJ1-2; TRBD1 might be the D (6 bases). The CDR3 is 15 amino acids. From germline, CDR1 is LGHDT and CDR2 YNNKEL (reference sequence). The V end was cut by 3 bases, the J end by 5 bases, with 16 bases between.

The chain has TRBV19 and TRBJ2-2, with unresolved D. The V gene lost 5 bases and the J gene lost 4 bases, with 11 bases spanning the gap. This CDR3 spans 14 amino acids. From germline, CDR1 is LNHDA and CDR2 SQIVND (reference sequence). CDR3 in DNA: TGTGCCAGTAGTTTGACTGGAACCACCGGGGAGCTGTTTTTT. This codes for CASSLTGTTGELFF.

The genes are TRBV6-2 or TRBV6-3 and TRBJ2-7; D is ambiguous. The V end lost 2 bases, the J end lost 6 bases, and 11 bases lay between the germline ends. The CDR3 length is 13 residues. CDR1 is MNHEY, CDR2 SVGEGT, per germline. This CDR3 is CASSYTGVSEQYF. In DNA, the CDR3 is TGTGCCAGCAGTTACACCGGTGTCTCCGAGCAGTACTTC.